This T cell receptor (beta chain) was sequenced in a study of blood T cell repertoires in COVID-19. Study overall: PBMCs, B-cell-depleted T cells, or T cells provided the cDNA or gDNA that made up the material.

Seattle's enrolled individuals joined amid active infection and were then monitored longitudinally. In the original processing: Reference gene primers were amplified, and this amplification served to estimate nucleated cell counts. Data came from immunoSEQ multiplex PCR; TCRdb stores just in-frame clones and leaves some out. The DNA gave D and trimming, while V, J and clone size come from that table. The repertoire consists of about 170,000 clones, with roughly nine tenths occurring once and the leading ten covering approximately 9.9%. The CDR3 totals 16 residues. Germline V CDR1 and CDR2: SGDLS, YYNGEE. The V end lost 2 bases, the J end lost 5 bases, and 17 bases lay between the germline ends.

The specimen was peripheral blood. The chain employs TRBV9 and TRBJ2-1; TRBD2 might be the D (7 bases). This receptor was obtained from a woman aged 60-75 years with COVID-19, enrolled during active disease. The CDR3 coding sequence is TGTGCCAGCAGCGTCCCCCCGGGGGGCAGGGACAATGAGCAGTTCTTC. Translation gives CASSVPPGGRDNEQFF.